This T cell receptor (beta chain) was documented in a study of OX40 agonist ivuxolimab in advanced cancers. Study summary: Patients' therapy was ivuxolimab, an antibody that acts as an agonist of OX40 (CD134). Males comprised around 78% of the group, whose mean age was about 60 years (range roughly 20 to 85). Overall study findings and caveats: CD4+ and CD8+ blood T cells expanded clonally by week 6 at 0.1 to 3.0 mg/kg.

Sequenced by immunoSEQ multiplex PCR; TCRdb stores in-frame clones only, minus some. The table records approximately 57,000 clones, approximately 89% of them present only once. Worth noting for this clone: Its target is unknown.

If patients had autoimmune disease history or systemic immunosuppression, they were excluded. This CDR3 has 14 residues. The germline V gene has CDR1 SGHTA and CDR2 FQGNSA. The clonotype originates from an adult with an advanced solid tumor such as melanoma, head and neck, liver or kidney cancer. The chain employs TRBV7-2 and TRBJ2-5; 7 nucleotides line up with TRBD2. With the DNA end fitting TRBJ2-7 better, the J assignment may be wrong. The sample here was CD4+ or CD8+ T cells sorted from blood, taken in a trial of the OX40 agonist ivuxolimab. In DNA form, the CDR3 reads TGTGCCAGCAGCTTAGCGGGAGGGCCCAACGAGCAGTACTTC. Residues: CASSLAGGPNEQYF.